This passage covers 28 T cell receptor beta chains from one sample sequenced in a study of blood T cell repertoires in COVID-19. This table comes from immunoSEQ multiplex PCR, and its TCRdb copy is limited to in-frame clones, with some not included. In the table there are 45,000 to 75,000 clones, 80% to 90% of which are singletons. Specimen: peripheral blood. These receptors were collected from a man between 60 and 75 years old with acute or convalescent COVID-19.

This chain connects TRBV29-1 to TRBJ1-2, with a weak D call TRBD1 (6 bases). V shed 4 bases and J shed 8 bases, with 17 bases lying between them. Germline V gene data show CDR1 as SQVTM and CDR2 as ANQGSEA. The length of the CDR3 is 13 residues. This chain's CDR3 is CSVGRGPLGGYTF. The CDR3 DNA sequence: TGCAGCGTTGGGCGGGGGCCGCTTGGAGGCTACACCTTC.

This chain connects TRBV9 to TRBJ2-3, with D possibly being TRBD2 (6 bases). The V end lost 1 base, the J end lost 0 bases, and 9 bases lay between the germline ends. CDR1 is SGDLS, CDR2 YYNGEE, per germline. The CDR3 is 15 amino acids. The CDR3 loop reads CASSVLAVSTDTQYF. In DNA, the CDR3 is TGTGCCAGCAGCGTATTAGCGGTTAGCACAGATACGCAGTATTTT.

This clone was found once. The rearrangement uses TRBV11-2 and TRBJ1-6, with unresolved D. V dropped 5 bases and J dropped 9 bases, with 14 bases sitting between them. Germline-derived CDR1 and CDR2 are SGHAT and FQNNGV. The CDR3 sequence is 14 residues long. CDR3 loop: CASSQIDSGSPLHF. The CDR3 coding sequence is TGTGCCAGCAGCCAAATCGATTCAGGTTCACCCCTCCACTTT.

This clone was detected once. This chain links TRBV24-1 with TRBJ2-2; D is undetermined. The V end was cut by 5 bases, the J end by 0 bases, with 9 bases between. Germline-derived CDR1 and CDR2 are KGHDR and SFDVKD. The CDR3 consists of 15 residues. The CDR3 loop reads CATSAPSANTGELFF. In DNA form, the CDR3 reads TGTGCCACCAGTGCGCCCTCGGCGAACACCGGGGAGCTGTTTTTT.

This sequence joins TRBV7-8 and TRBJ2-2; maybe TRBD2 (5 bases). This CDR3 is 16 amino acids long. Trimming took 5 bases from V and 0 from J, leaving 13 bases between them. The germline gives CDR1 SGHVS, CDR2 FQNEAQ. CDR3 bases: TGTGCCAGCAGCCAGGAGGAAGGAGCGAACACCGGGGAGCTGTTTTTT. This codes for CASSQEEGANTGELFF.

With respect to this clone: One end of the junction is discordant with germline, which a read error may explain. The sample contains more than one DNA sequence encoding this CDR3. The V gene is TRBV3-1 (or the pseudogene TRBV3-2), the J gene TRBJ1-4; 7 nucleotides align to TRBD1. CDR3 length equals 15 residues. Germline V CDR1 and CDR2: LGHDT, YNNKEL (reference sequence). The CDR3 region is CASSQAQGTPEKLFF. The CDR3 DNA sequence: TGTGCCAGCAGCCAGGCACAGGGGACTCCTGAAAAACTATTTTTT.

The genes are TRBV5-1 and TRBJ2-7; TRBD1 matches at 7 bases. Germline values: CDR1 SGHRS, CDR2 YFSETQ. Trimming took 3 bases from V and 1 from J; bases not matched to a gene: 4. The CDR3 sequence is 14 residues long. This chain's CDR3 is CASSYMTGSYEQYF. CDR3 bases: TGCGCCAGCAGCTATATGACAGGGTCCTACGAGCAGTACTTC.

V usage is TRBV2 and J usage is TRBJ1-2, with TRBD1 as a possible D gene (5 bases). Trimming left V 7 bases short and J 6 bases short, with 9 bases between. The CDR3 loop spans 11 amino acids. Germline V CDR1 and CDR2: SNHLY, FYNNEI. For the CDR3, the DNA is TGTGCCAGCACCAGGGAGGATGGCTACACCTTC. The encoded protein is CASTREDGYTF.

This clone has just a few counts. V and J are TRBV5-4 and TRBJ2-3, with unresolved D. The germline V gene has CDR1 SGHNT and CDR2 YYREEE (reference sequence). V lost 4 bases, J lost 6 bases, and 9 bases lay in between. CDR3 length: 12 amino acids. CDR3 in amino acids: CASSMERDTQYF. CDR3 DNA: TGTGCCAGCAGCATGGAGAGGGATACGCAGTATTTT.

The CDR3 DNA sequence: TGTGCCAGCAGCTTAGCACGCCAGGGATATGAAAAACTGTTTTTT. Translation: CASSLARQGYEKLFF. The rearrangement joins TRBV7-8 to TRBJ1-4, with D possibly matching TRBD1 (5 bases). Germline CDR1 and CDR2: SGHVS and FQNEAQ. The CDR3 covers 15 residues. V was shortened by 0 bases and J by 6 bases, with 11 bases between the two germline ends.

V usage is TRBV15 and J usage is TRBJ1-5; D might be TRBD1 (6 bases). Germline V CDR1 and CDR2: LNHNV, YYDKDF (reference sequence). This CDR3 region has 19 residues. Trimming removed 6 bases from V and 2 bases from J, with 26 bases in between. CDR3 sequence reads: CATRSDLKPRRGRNQPQHF. CDR3 in DNA: TGTGCCACCAGAAGCGACCTAAAACCTCGGCGGGGGCGCAATCAGCCCCAGCATTTT.

V and J are TRBV7-9 and TRBJ1-6; D perhaps matches TRBD1 (5 bases). V dropped 5 bases and J dropped 9 bases, with 17 bases sitting between them. The germline CDR1 and CDR2 sequences are SEHNR and FQNEAQ (reference sequence). The CDR3 totals 15 residues. The CDR3, as DNA: TGTGCCAGCAGCCTATTGGAGGGGTCGGGTTCACCCCTCCACTTT. This translates into CASSLLEGSGSPLHF. Complete variable domain (other parts from reference TRBV7-9 and TRBJ1-6): DTGVSQNPRHKITKRGQNVTFRCDPISEHNRLYWYRQTLGQGPEFLTYFQNEAQLEKSRLLSDRFSAERPKGSFSTLEIQRTEQGDSAMYLCASSLLEGSGSPLHFGNGTRLTVT.

For the CDR3, the DNA is TGCGCCAGCAGCTTCGGACAGGAGGGGGACACCATATATTTT. Translated, it gives CASSFGQEGDTIYF. The V gene is TRBV5-1, the J gene TRBJ1-3, with TRBD1 identical over 7 bases. The germline gives CDR1 SGHRS, CDR2 YFSETQ. Trimming removed 2 bases from V and 8 bases from J; junction bases left unmatched: 7. This CDR3 is built from 14 residues.

In this sample, this clone turned up a few times. J is TRBJ2-5 and V is TRBV6-6; TRBD2 matches at 10 bases. The V gene end was trimmed by 5 bases and the J gene end by 7 bases; junction bases not matched to a gene: 7. The CDR3 length is 14 residues. Germline lookup yields CDR1 MNHNY and CDR2 SVGAGI (reference sequence). The CDR3 reads CASSRLAGDPTQYF. The CDR3 nucleotides read TGTGCCAGCAGTCGTCTAGCGGGAGACCCGACCCAGTACTTC.

The chain is built from TRBV12-3 or TRBV12-4 and TRBJ1-2; D is possibly TRBD1 (6 bases). The CDR3 sequence is 13 residues long. Trimming left V 6 bases short and J 4 bases short, with 12 bases between. The CDR3: CASSRGGGYGYTF. CDR3 bases: TGTGCCAGCAGCCGCGGGGGCGGCTATGGCTACACCTTC.

The V call is TRBV7-2, the J call TRBJ2-1, with D possibly matching TRBD2 (5 bases). The germline CDR1 and CDR2 sequences are SGHTA and FQGNSA. V was shortened by 1 base and J by 6 bases, with 19 bases between the two germline ends. This CDR3 spans 17 amino acids. This CDR3 is CASSLGIGLASSNEQFF. The CDR3 nucleotides read TGTGCCAGCAGCTTAGGAATCGGCCTAGCTTCGTCCAATGAGCAGTTCTTC.

This chain connects TRBV25-1 to TRBJ1-6, with D possibly matching TRBD1 (5 bases). The CDR3 length is 15 residues. In germline, CDR1 is MGHDK, CDR2 SYGVNS. V was shortened by 1 base and J by 9 bases, with 13 bases between the two germline ends. The DNA of the CDR3 is TGTGCCAGCAGTGAATCATCCACAGGTTCTTCACCCCTCCACTTT. As protein: CASSESSTGSSPLHF.

V is TRBV5-6 and J is TRBJ1-2; D uncertain. V was trimmed by 0 bases and J by 4 bases, leaving 10 bases between them. CDR3 length equals 14 residues. Germline loops: CDR1 SGHDT, CDR2 YYEEEE. CDR3 nucleotides: TGTGCCAGCAGCTTGGGGCAGTTGATCTATGGCTACACCTTC. Protein: CASSLGQLIYGYTF.

This rearrangement joins TRBV5-4 to TRBJ1-1; D ambiguous. This CDR3 contains 15 residues. V was cut by 8 bases and J by 5 bases, with 22 bases left in between. Germline V lookup: CDR1 SGHNT, CDR2 YYREEE (reference sequence). Here the CDR3 DNA reads TGTGCCAGTTCTACCTTGGAGGCAGCGGGTACTGAAGCTTTCTTT. Its translation: CASSTLEAAGTEAFF. The full variable domain, its missing parts supplied by reference TRBV5-4 and TRBJ1-1, is ETGVTQSPTHLIKTRGQQVTLRCSSQSGHNTVSWYQQALGQGPQFIFQYYREEENGRGNFPPRFSGLQFPNYSSELNVNALELDDSALYLCASSTLEAAGTEAFFGQGTRLTVV.

The chain has TRBV9 and TRBJ2-7; the match to TRBD2 covers 9 bases. Per the germline V gene, CDR1 is SGDLS and CDR2 is YYNGEE. This CDR3 spans 15 amino acids. The junction had 10 bases not matched to a gene; V was cut back by 3 bases and J by 6 bases. The DNA of the CDR3 is TGTGCCAGCAGCGAGGTCGGGATAGCGGGAGTCGAGCAGTACTTC. This encodes CASSEVGIAGVEQYF. Full variable domain (missing parts from reference TRBV9 and TRBJ2-7): DSGVTQTPKHLITATGQRVTLRCSPRSGDLSVYWYQQSLDQGLQFLIQYYNGEERAKGNILERFSAQQFPDLHSELNLSSLELGDSALYFCASSEVGIAGVEQYFGPGTRLTVT.

Only one count was recorded for this clone. The chain uses TRBV3-1 (or the pseudogene TRBV3-2) and TRBJ2-5, with D possibly being TRBD2 (6 bases). Germline V gene lookup returns CDR1 LGHDT and CDR2 YNNKEL (reference sequence). The V gene lost 0 bases and the J gene lost 9 bases, with 11 bases spanning the gap. This CDR3 is 13 amino acids long. The CDR3 DNA sequence: TGTGCCAGCAGCCAAGAGACTGGAGGGGCCCAGTACTTC. Protein product: CASSQETGGAQYF.

V and J are TRBV28 and TRBJ1-6, with unresolved D. CDR1 and CDR2 from the germline V gene are MDHEN and SYDVKM. Trimming left V 3 bases short and J 7 bases short, with 19 bases between. The CDR3 consists of 17 residues. The CDR3, as DNA: TGTGCCAGCAGTTTGGGAGGCGAGGGCTCGCGGAATTCACCCCTCCACTTT. As protein: CASSLGGEGSRNSPLHF.

The V call is TRBV29-1, the J call TRBJ2-7; TRBD1 is a possible D gene (5 bases). The germline V gene encodes CDR1 SQVTM and CDR2 ANQGSEA. Between the trimmed V and J ends, which lost 4 bases and 7 bases, there was a span of 11 bases. This CDR3 comprises 11 residues. CDR3 region: CSVASRQEQYF. The CDR3 DNA is TGCAGCGTTGCGTCCCGACAGGAGCAGTACTTC.

The rearrangement joins TRBV7-6 to TRBJ2-3, with 9 bases that match TRBD2. Trimming removed 8 bases from V and 0 bases from J; junction bases left unmatched: 6. CDR1 and CDR2 from the germline V gene are SGHVS and FNYEAQ. The CDR3 runs to 15 residues. The CDR3: CASGELAGSTDTQYF. CDR3 sequence (DNA): TGTGCCAGCGGGGAACTAGCGGGCAGCACAGATACGCAGTATTTT.

The rearrangement joins TRBV6-6 to TRBJ1-6; D is perhaps TRBD1 (6 bases). The V end was cut by 6 bases, the J end by 8 bases, with 8 bases between. Looked up from germline, CDR1 is MNHNY and CDR2 is SVGAGI (reference sequence). The CDR3 length is 12 residues. DNA of the CDR3: TGTGCCAGCAGAGCAGGGGATTCACCCCTCCACTTT. This gives the protein CASRAGDSPLHF.

This rearrangement joins TRBV29-1 to TRBJ2-5; D not certain. The CDR3 is made up of 12 amino acids. Deletions cut 6 bases from V and 2 bases from J, with 10 bases between. Germline CDR1 and CDR2: SQVTM and ANQGSEA. Here the CDR3 reads CSVRPQQETQYF. The CDR3 bases are TGCAGCGTCCGTCCCCAGCAAGAGACCCAGTACTTC.

This rearrangement joins TRBV6-6 to TRBJ2-1, with 12 bases identical to TRBD2. The CDR3 extends over 15 amino acids. V dropped 4 bases and J dropped 7; count of bases not matched to a gene: 5. Germline lookup yields CDR1 MNHNY and CDR2 SVGAGI (reference sequence). The CDR3 region is CASSSTSGRINEQFF. The CDR3 nucleotides are TGTGCCAGCAGTTCGACTAGCGGGAGAATTAATGAGCAGTTCTTC.

The chain combines TRBV5-1 with TRBJ2-1; 11 bases fit TRBD2. The germline gives CDR1 SGHRS, CDR2 YFSETQ. The V and J ends lost 5 bases and 8 bases, in that order; junction bases with no gene match: 6. The CDR3 covers 14 residues. The CDR3: CASRDTSGSHEQFF. Here the CDR3 DNA reads TGCGCCAGCAGAGATACTAGCGGGAGCCATGAGCAGTTCTTC.